Below, 19 T cell receptor beta chains from the same sample are listed, as sequenced in a study of OX40 agonist ivuxolimab in advanced cancers. Measured with immunoSEQ multiplex PCR; TCRdb has only the in-frame clones, and not every one. The sample shows about 86,000 clones, about 90% of them seen only once. Here the sequenced sample was CD4+ or CD8+ T cells sorted from blood, taken in a trial of the OX40 agonist ivuxolimab. These receptor sequences come from an adult with an advanced solid tumor such as melanoma, head and neck, liver or kidney cancer.

The chain couples TRBV5-4 to TRBJ1-2, with D unresolved. Trimming removed 0 bases at V and 8 bases at J, with 14 bases between. Germline V gene sequence: CDR1 SGHNT, CDR2 YYREEE (reference sequence). The CDR3 has 14 amino acids. The chain's CDR3 is CASSLVEGGNGYTF. DNA of the CDR3: TGTGCCAGCAGCTTGGTCGAGGGAGGCAACGGCTACACCTTC.

A single count supports this clone. This chain connects TRBV27 to TRBJ2-1; 9 nucleotides agree with TRBD2. CDR1 is MNHEY, CDR2 SMNVEV, per germline (reference sequence). Losses at the gene ends were 4 bases for V and 2 bases for J; bases not matched to a gene: 3. This CDR3 is built from 15 residues. The CDR3 region is CASSYGGGAYNEQFF. DNA of the CDR3: TGTGCCAGCAGTTATGGCGGGGGGGCCTACAATGAGCAGTTCTTC.

The CDR3 loop is CASSSQGPSYEQYF. The CDR3 bases are TGTGCCAGCAGTTCTCAGGGGCCCTCCTACGAGCAGTACTTC. The chain carries TRBV2 and TRBJ2-7, with D possibly being TRBD1 (6 bases). The CDR3 has 14 amino acids. Trimming took off 5 bases at V and 0 bases at J, with 11 bases between the two ends. Looked up from germline, CDR1 is SNHLY and CDR2 is FYNNEI.

The chain has TRBV19 and TRBJ2-7, with 13 nucleotides matching TRBD2. CDR3 length: 14 residues. V shed 8 bases and J 5 bases; nucleotides not matched to a gene: 6. The germline gives CDR1 LNHDA, CDR2 SQIVND (reference sequence). CDR3 region: CASGLAGVLDEQYF. For the CDR3, the DNA is TGTGCCAGTGGACTAGCGGGGGTCTTGGACGAGCAGTACTTC.

The chain has TRBV7-9 and TRBJ2-7, with a possible D match to TRBD1 (5 bases). Looked up from germline, CDR1 is SEHNR and CDR2 is FQNEAQ (reference sequence). The CDR3 loop spans 13 amino acids. Trimming took off 6 bases at V and 7 bases at J, with 16 bases between the two ends. The CDR3 nucleotides read TGTGCCAGCAGACCCGACGGACAAGGGGAGCAGTACTTC. Its translation: CASRPDGQGEQYF.

The chain joins TRBV4-1 to TRBJ2-1; the D is unclear. The V end lost 1 base, the J end lost 0 bases, and 16 bases lay between the germline ends. Germline lookup yields CDR1 MGHRA and CDR2 YSYEKL. The CDR3 loop spans 18 amino acids. The DNA for the CDR3 is TGCGCCAGCAGCCAAGCCGACTTCTTAGGGTCCTCCTACAATGAGCAGTTCTTC. This gives the protein CASSQADFLGSSYNEQFF.

This chain links TRBV4-1 with TRBJ2-3, with D possibly matching TRBD2 (5 bases). Trimming stripped 0 bases from V and 5 bases from J, with 12 bases between. The germline gives CDR1 MGHRA, CDR2 YSYEKL. The CDR3 sequence is 15 residues long. This CDR3 reads CASSQERASGDTQYF. DNA of the CDR3: TGCGCCAGCAGCCAAGAGAGGGCCAGCGGAGATACGCAGTATTTT.

This clone was counted once. V is TRBV4-1 and J is TRBJ2-3; no clear D gene. This CDR3 comprises 16 residues. Germline V gives CDR1 MGHRA, CDR2 YSYEKL. V gave up 2 bases and J gave up 3 bases, with 15 bases separating them. The CDR3 sequence: CASSQIQHVGTDTQYF. In nucleotides, the CDR3 is TGCGCCAGCAGCCAAATACAACACGTCGGGACAGATACGCAGTATTTT.

The chain is built from TRBV7-6 and TRBJ2-7, with D tentatively TRBD2 (5 bases). Germline V gene data show CDR1 as SGHVS and CDR2 as FNYEAQ. The CDR3 runs to 15 residues. V shed 5 bases and J shed 3 bases, with 17 bases lying between them. The DNA for the CDR3 is TGTGCCAGCAGCGGCAAAAACGGCGGAGGCTACGAGCAGTACTTC. It specifies CASSGKNGGGYEQYF.

The chain combines TRBV6-4 with TRBJ1-4, with TRBD1 matching 8 bases. The CDR3 sequence is 16 residues long. Germline-derived CDR1 and CDR2 are MRHNA and SNTAGT. Trimming cost V 5 bases and J 4 bases; bases outside gene matches: 9. The DNA of the CDR3 is TGTGCCAGCAGTCGCATGGACAGGGCTGATAATGAAAAACTGTTTTTT. Translated, it gives CASSRMDRADNEKLFF.

This rearrangement joins TRBV9 to TRBJ2-5; possible D gene TRBD1, 6 bases. Between the trimmed V and J ends, which lost 5 bases and 4 bases, there was a span of 15 bases. The germline CDR1 and CDR2 sequences are SGDLS and YYNGEE. The CDR3 length is 14 residues. CDR3 amino acids: CASSGDTGGETQYF. The CDR3 DNA reads as TGTGCCAGCAGTGGGGACACGGGCGGAGAGACCCAGTACTTC. Complete variable domain (other parts from reference TRBV9 and TRBJ2-5): DSGVTQTPKHLITATGQRVTLRCSPRSGDLSVYWYQQSLDQGLQFLIQYYNGEERAKGNILERFSAQQFPDLHSELNLSSLELGDSALYFCASSGDTGGETQYFGPGTRLLVL.

DNA for the CDR3: TGTGCCAGCACCAACCGACAGTCATGGGAGCAGTACTTC. Protein sequence: CASTNRQSWEQYF. The rearrangement joins TRBV6-6 to TRBJ2-5; either TRBD1 or TRBD2 may supply D (5 bases each). Trimming pared 7 bases from V and 11 bases from J, leaving 20 bases between. The length of the CDR3 is 13 residues. Germline V CDR1 and CDR2: MNHNY, SVGAGI (reference sequence).

The chain links TRBV6-5 to TRBJ1-2; unclear D gene. The CDR3 runs to 11 residues. The germline CDR1 and CDR2 sequences are MNHEY and SVGAGI. V was clipped by 8 bases and J by 0 bases, with 4 bases between them. CDR3 sequence reads: CASLANYGYTF. The CDR3 DNA follows: TGTGCCAGCCTCGCTAACTATGGCTACACCTTC.

The count of this clone is one. The chain has TRBV6-5 and TRBJ1-1, with D possibly matching TRBD1 (5 bases). The V end was cut by 6 bases, the J end by 1 base, with 15 bases between. Germline V gene sequence: CDR1 MNHEY, CDR2 SVGAGI. The CDR3 is made up of 15 amino acids. The CDR3 reads CASRPSWGTNTEAFF. In nucleotides, the CDR3 is TGTGCCAGCAGGCCCAGTTGGGGGACGAACACTGAAGCTTTCTTT.

J is TRBJ2-2 and V is TRBV5-1, with D maybe TRBD1 (6 bases). V dropped 0 bases and J dropped 4 bases, with 10 bases sitting between them. The CDR3 runs to 15 residues. CDR1 is SGHRS, CDR2 YFSETQ, per germline. The CDR3 loop reads CASSLVTGSTGELFF. The CDR3 nucleotides are TGCGCCAGCAGCTTGGTCACAGGGTCCACCGGGGAGCTGTTTTTT.

The CDR3 protein is CASRIRWGQGAYEQYF. In DNA form, the CDR3 reads TGTGCCAGCAGAATTCGGTGGGGACAGGGGGCCTACGAGCAGTACTTC. The chain carries TRBV5-8 and TRBJ2-7; 11 positions agree with TRBD1. Trimming took 5 bases from V and 2 from J; bases not matched to a gene: 9. The CDR3 has 16 residues. Germline CDR1 and CDR2: SGHTS and YDEGEE.

This chain uses TRBV6-6 with TRBJ2-3; 7 bases are a match to TRBD1. CDR1 and CDR2 from the germline V gene are MNHNY and SVGAGI (reference sequence). The CDR3 loop spans 14 amino acids. Unmatched junction bases numbered 6, after V lost 5 bases and J lost 4 bases. The CDR3 spells CASSPLQGSDTQYF. The DNA of the CDR3 is TGTGCCAGCAGTCCACTACAGGGGTCAGATACGCAGTATTTT.

The V and J genes are TRBV15 and TRBJ2-2, with 8 bases lining up with TRBD2. Germline V gene sequence: CDR1 LNHNV, CDR2 YYDKDF (reference sequence). V was clipped by 7 bases and J by 5 bases; unmatched bases: 9. The CDR3 runs to 15 residues. The CDR3 DNA follows: TGTGCCACCACTCCGGGACTAGGATTAACCGGGGAGCTGTTTTTT. As protein: CATTPGLGLTGELFF.

The rearrangement joins TRBV29-1 to TRBJ1-1; TRBD1 is a possible D gene (5 bases). The CDR3 length is 13 residues. Germline CDR1 SQVTM, CDR2 ANQGSEA. V lost 6 bases and J 0 bases, leaving 11 bases between the germline ends. Here the CDR3 reads CSVGGGMNTEAFF. The CDR3 nucleotides read TGCAGCGTGGGCGGGGGGATGAACACTGAAGCTTTCTTT.